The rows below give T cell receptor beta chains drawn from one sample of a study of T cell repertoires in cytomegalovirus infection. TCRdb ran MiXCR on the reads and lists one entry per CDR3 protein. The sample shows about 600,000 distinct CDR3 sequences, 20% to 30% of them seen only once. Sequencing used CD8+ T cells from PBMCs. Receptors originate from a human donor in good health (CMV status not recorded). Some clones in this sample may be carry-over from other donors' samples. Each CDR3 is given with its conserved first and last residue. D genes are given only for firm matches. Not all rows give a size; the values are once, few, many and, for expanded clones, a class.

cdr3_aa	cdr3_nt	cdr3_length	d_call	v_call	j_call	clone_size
CATSDDSYNEQFF	TGTGCCACCAGTGATGACAGCTACAATGAGCAGTTCTTC	13	-	TRBV24-1	TRBJ2-1	-
CAIKVRTENLTDTQYF	TGTGCCATCAAGGTCCGGACGGAGAATCTAACAGATACGCAGTATTTT	16	-	TRBV10-3	TRBJ2-3	few
CASRPSGKGAAKENEQFF	TGTGCCAGCAGGCCTTCCGGAAAGGGGGCGGCTAAGGAGAATGAGCAGTTCTTC	18	TRBD1	TRBV28	TRBJ2-1	few
CAIRTDLAGELFF	TGTGCCATCCGGACAGATTTGGCCGGGGAGCTGTTTTTT	13	-	TRBV10-3	TRBJ2-2	few
CASSQVGAGSKNIQYF	TGCGCCAGCAGCCAAGTCGGGGCGGGGTCGAAAAACATTCAGTACTTC	16	-	TRBV4-1	TRBJ2-4	-
CAISDERHAQGNLEAFF	TGTGCCATCAGTGACGAAAGGCACGCACAGGGGAATTTAGAAGCTTTCTTT	17	TRBD1	TRBV10-3	TRBJ1-1	-
CASSYKRVGTEAFF	TGTGCCAGCAGTTACAAGAGGGTTGGCACTGAAGCTTTCTTT	14	-	TRBV6-2/TRBV6-3	TRBJ1-1	-
CSVEVVGNYGYTF	TGCAGCGTTGAAGTCGTGGGGAACTATGGCTACACCTTC	13	-	TRBV29-1	TRBJ1-2	few
CASSLMAGELFF	TGTGCCAGCAGCTTAATGGCCGGGGAGCTGTTTTTT	12	-	TRBV7-3	TRBJ2-2	many
CASSFSSGETDTQYF	TGCGCCAGCAGTTTTTCTAGCGGGGAGACAGATACGCAGTATTTT	15	TRBD2	TRBV10-1	TRBJ2-3	-
CANSLAPVSSYNEQFF	TGTGCCAACAGCTTAGCGCCGGTGAGCTCCTACAATGAGCAGTTCTTC	16	-	TRBV7-6	TRBJ2-1	-
CASSPLGGGETQYF	TGTGCCAGCTCCCCCCTAGGTGGCGGGGAGACCCAGTACTTC	14	-	TRBV6-1	TRBJ2-5	few
CASSQRGFGTGELFF	TGTGCCAGCAGCCAGAGGGGGTTCGGCACCGGGGAGCTGTTTTTT	15	-	TRBV14	TRBJ2-2	many
CASTQGGNQPQHF	TGTGCCAGCACTCAGGGTGGCAATCAGCCCCAGCATTTT	13	-	TRBV6-2/TRBV6-3	TRBJ1-5	many
CASSFFRDEETQYF	TGTGCCAGCAGCTTTTTTAGGGACGAAGAGACCCAGTACTTC	14	-	TRBV7-9	TRBJ2-5	-
CASSLQGTSPEQYF	TGTGCCAGTAGTTTGCAGGGGACTAGCCCCGAGCAGTACTTC	14	TRBD2	TRBV19	TRBJ2-7	few
CASSPTWYEQYF	TGTGCCAGCAGCCCAACGTGGTACGAGCAGTACTTC	12	-	TRBV6-6	TRBJ2-7	many
CSAFHGGATYNEQFF	TGCAGTGCTTTCCACGGGGGGGCCACCTACAATGAGCAGTTCTTC	15	TRBD2	TRBV20-1	TRBJ2-1	-
CSAHSSGDTGELFF	TGCAGTGCTCATTCTAGCGGGGACACCGGGGAGCTGTTTTTT	14	TRBD2	TRBV20-1	TRBJ2-2	few
CASSDVSSRRPLHF	TGTGCCAGCAGTGATGTCTCGAGCCGTCGACCCCTCCACTTT	14	-	TRBV25-1	TRBJ1-6	few
CASSLTPGLMGETQYF	TGTGCCAGCAGTTTGACCCCGGGACTTATGGGCGAGACCCAGTACTTC	16	-	TRBV28	TRBJ2-5	-
CASSLFGAGRGGDYNEQFF	TGTGCCAGCAGCTTATTTGGCGCGGGGCGGGGGGGCGACTACAATGAGCAGTTCTTC	19	TRBD2	TRBV11-2	TRBJ2-1	-
CSVGQSNSYNEQFF	TGCAGCGTAGGACAGTCCAACTCCTACAATGAGCAGTTCTTC	14	-	TRBV29-1	TRBJ2-1	few
CSADIGTSYEQYF	TGCAGTGCTGATATCGGGACCTCCTACGAGCAGTACTTC	13	-	TRBV20-1	TRBJ2-7	-
CSARDRFSYEQYF	TGCAGTGCTAGAGATAGGTTCTCCTACGAGCAGTACTTC	13	-	TRBV20-1	TRBJ2-7	-
CASSYGAGEQFF	TGTGCCAGCAGTTACGGGGCGGGGGAGCAGTTCTTC	12	-	TRBV6-6	TRBJ2-1	many
CSAPTRQGVPYGYTF	TGCAGTGCCCCCACCCGACAGGGGGTGCCCTATGGCTACACCTTC	15	TRBD1	TRBV20-1	TRBJ1-2	-
CASGLLLDDFAPDYEQYF	TGTGCTAGTGGTCTACTTCTTGACGACTTCGCCCCGGACTACGAGCAGTACTTC	18	-	TRBV12-5	TRBJ2-7	-
CASSYSKGLDHTDTQYF	TGTGCCAGCAGTTACTCGAAAGGACTAGACCACACAGATACGCAGTATTTT	17	TRBD2	TRBV6-2/TRBV6-3	TRBJ2-3	few
CSALPDRGNYGYTF	TGCAGTGCTCTCCCAGACAGGGGAAACTATGGCTACACCTTC	14	TRBD1	TRBV20-1	TRBJ1-2	-
CASSYPDRAYYGYTF	TGTGCCAGCAGCTACCCAGACAGGGCGTACTATGGCTACACCTTC	15	TRBD1	TRBV7-9	TRBJ1-2	many
CASGPSDRGPFYEQYF	TGTGCTAGTGGTCCATCAGACAGGGGGCCATTCTACGAGCAGTACTTC	16	TRBD1	TRBV12-5	TRBJ2-7	-
CSGWNNEQFF	TGCAGCGGGTGGAACAATGAGCAGTTCTTC	10	-	TRBV29-1	TRBJ2-1	-
CAISELDGGTDTQYF	TGTGCCATCAGTGAGTTGGACGGTGGTACAGATACGCAGTATTTT	15	-	TRBV10-3	TRBJ2-3	-
CASSGTSGPYNEQFF	TGTGCCAGCAGCGGGACTTCGGGGCCCTACAATGAGCAGTTCTTC	15	-	TRBV11-3	TRBJ2-1	many
CSAPHSDPNEKLFF	TGCAGTGCGCCGCACTCCGACCCAAATGAAAAACTGTTTTTT	14	-	TRBV20-1	TRBJ1-4	-
CSARGIDTGELFF	TGCAGTGCTCGGGGGATTGACACCGGGGAGCTGTTTTTT	13	-	TRBV20-1	TRBJ2-2	-
CASSLGTPQFGANVLTF	TGTGCCAGCAGCCTCGGGACACCTCAATTTGGGGCCAACGTCCTGACTTTC	17	-	TRBV12-3/TRBV12-4	TRBJ2-6	many
CASGLATNEQFF	TGTGCCAGTGGACTAGCGACGAATGAGCAGTTCTTC	12	TRBD2	TRBV7-9	TRBJ2-1	many
CASSLDLDLNIQYF	TGTGCCAGCAGTTTGGATCTAGACTTAAACATTCAGTACTTC	14	-	TRBV12-3/TRBV12-4	TRBJ2-4	-
CAISEWDSLRKRANVLTF	TGTGCCATCAGTGAATGGGACTCCTTAAGAAAGAGGGCCAACGTCCTGACTTTC	18	-	TRBV10-3	TRBJ2-6	many
CASSYVARGQEAFF	TGTGCCAGCAGTTACGTAGCGAGAGGGCAGGAAGCTTTCTTT	14	-	TRBV6-2/TRBV6-3	TRBJ1-1	few
CASSFGRLGEQFF	TGTGCCAGCAGTTTTGGACGGCTCGGGGAGCAGTTCTTC	13	-	TRBV27	TRBJ2-1	many
CASSVAAGEQFF	TGTGCCAGCAGCGTAGCGGCAGGTGAGCAGTTCTTC	12	-	TRBV9	TRBJ2-1	-
CASSQIDTGDTQYF	TGCGCCAGCAGCCAAATCGACACGGGAGATACGCAGTATTTT	14	-	TRBV4-3	TRBJ2-3	-
CASSSFGKSSYNQQFF	TGTGCCAGCAGTTCCTTCGGGAAAAGCTCCTACAATCAGCAGTTCTTC	16	-	TRBV5-5	TRBJ2-1	-
CASNTGTSGVTQYF	TGTGCCAGCAACACCGGGACCTCGGGGGTGACCCAGTACTTC	14	-	TRBV7-2	TRBJ2-5	-
CASSLGLAGPQFF	TGTGCCAGCAGCTTAGGACTAGCGGGACCGCAGTTCTTC	13	TRBD2	TRBV7-2	TRBJ2-1	many
CASSQDRGVNQPQHF	TGCGCCAGCAGCCAAGATCGTGGGGTGAATCAGCCCCAGCATTTT	15	-	TRBV4-1	TRBJ1-5	-
CAISESPTGVDIQYF	TGTGCCATCAGTGAGTCCCCGACAGGCGTGGACATTCAGTACTTC	15	-	TRBV10-3	TRBJ2-4	-
CASSQPGWETGELFF	TGTGCCAGCAGCCAACCCGGATGGGAGACCGGGGAGCTGTTTTTT	15	-	TRBV6-6	TRBJ2-2	-